Sequencing of this TCR beta chain was carried out in a study of vaccination and CD4 T cells after COVID-19. Study-level background: Overlapping spike peptides served as the stimulus for the cells. These peptides came from SARS-CoV-2 and from the common cold coronaviruses HCoV-NL63, HCoV-OC43 and HCoV-229E.

CDR1 and CDR2 (germline): DFQATT, SNEGSKA (reference sequence). V was clipped by 1 base and J by 2 bases, with 11 bases between them. The CDR3 covers 14 residues. CD4+ T cells that had been cultured provided DNA sequenced with the Oncomine TCR Beta short-read assay. The genomic DNA was obtained from cultured CD4+ T cells by extraction with the QIAamp micro DNA kit. Via MiXCR, TCRdb re-called the PCR reads, giving one row per CDR3 protein. The sample holds approximately 17,000 distinct CDR3 sequences; about half are singletons and the top ten take more than 15%. Indicated time point: late sampling 161 to 241 days after vaccination in a few convalescent patients. Treatment defined: approximately nine-day PBMC culture with coronavirus spike peptide pools or control peptides (ViraFEST assay). Turning to this clonotype: The antigen is not known.

The TCR was taken from a human donor who had recovered from COVID-19. The chain joins TRBV20-1 to TRBJ2-5; D remains ambiguous. Sequenced material: CD4+ T cells from blood, cultured in vitro, taken about 7 months after SARS-CoV-2 vaccination. CDR3 DNA: TGCAGTGCTAGAGTCGGATTCGGTCAAGAGACCCAGTACTTC. It codes for CSARVGFGQETQYF.